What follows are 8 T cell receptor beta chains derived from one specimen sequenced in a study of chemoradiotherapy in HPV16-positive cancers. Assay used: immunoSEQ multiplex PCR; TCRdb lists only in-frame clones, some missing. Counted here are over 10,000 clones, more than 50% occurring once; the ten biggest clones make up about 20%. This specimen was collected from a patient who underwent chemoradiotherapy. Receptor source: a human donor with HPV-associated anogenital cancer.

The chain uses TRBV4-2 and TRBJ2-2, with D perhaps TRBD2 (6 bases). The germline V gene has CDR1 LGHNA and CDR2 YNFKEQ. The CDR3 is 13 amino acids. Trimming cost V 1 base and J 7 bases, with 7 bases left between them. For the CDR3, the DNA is TGTGCCAGCAGCCAAGCCGGGAGCGGGGAGCTGTTTTTT. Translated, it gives CASSQAGSGELFF.

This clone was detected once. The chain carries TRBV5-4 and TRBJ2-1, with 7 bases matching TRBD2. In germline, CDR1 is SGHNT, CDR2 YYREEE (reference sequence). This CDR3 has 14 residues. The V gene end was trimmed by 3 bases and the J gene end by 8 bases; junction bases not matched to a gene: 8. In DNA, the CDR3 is TGTGCCAGCAGCTCGTGGGGGGAGGGCGATGAGCAGTTCTTC. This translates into CASSSWGEGDEQFF.

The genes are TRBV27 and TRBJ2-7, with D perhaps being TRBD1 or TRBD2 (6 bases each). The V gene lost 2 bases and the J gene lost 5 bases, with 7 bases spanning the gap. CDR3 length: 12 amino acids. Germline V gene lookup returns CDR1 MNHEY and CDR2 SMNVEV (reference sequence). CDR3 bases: TGTGCCAGCAGTTTAGGGGGGCACGAGCAGTACTTC. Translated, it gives CASSLGGHEQYF.

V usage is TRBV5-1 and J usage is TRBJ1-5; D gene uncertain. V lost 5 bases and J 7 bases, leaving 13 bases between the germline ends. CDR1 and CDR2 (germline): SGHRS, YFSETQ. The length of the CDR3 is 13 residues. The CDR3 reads CASSWERLQPQHF. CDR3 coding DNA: TGCGCCAGCAGTTGGGAGAGGTTGCAGCCCCAGCATTTT.

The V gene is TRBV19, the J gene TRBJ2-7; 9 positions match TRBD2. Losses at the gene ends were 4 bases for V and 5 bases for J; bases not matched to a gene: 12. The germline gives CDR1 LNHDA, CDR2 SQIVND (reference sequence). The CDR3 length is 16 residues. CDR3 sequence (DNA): TGTGCCAGTAGTAACTCCGGAGGCGGGGGGGCCCACGAGCAGTACTTC. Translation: CASSNSGGGGAHEQYF.

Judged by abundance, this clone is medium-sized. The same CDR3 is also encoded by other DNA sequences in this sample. CDR3: CASSSTAAGEQYF. CDR3 bases: TGTGCCAGCAGTTCGACCGCAGCAGGGGAGCAGTACTTC. The chain recombines TRBV27 with TRBJ2-7, with D perhaps TRBD1 (5 bases). Germline-derived CDR1 and CDR2 are MNHEY and SMNVEV (reference sequence). The CDR3 is 13 amino acids. V was shortened by 4 bases and J by 7 bases, with 14 bases between the two germline ends.

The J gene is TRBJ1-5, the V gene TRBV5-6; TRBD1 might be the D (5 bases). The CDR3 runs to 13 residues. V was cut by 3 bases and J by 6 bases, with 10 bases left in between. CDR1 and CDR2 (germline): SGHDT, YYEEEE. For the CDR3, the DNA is TGTGCCAGCAGCTCCGGGAGGGGTCAGCCCCAGCATTTT. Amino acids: CASSSGRGQPQHF.

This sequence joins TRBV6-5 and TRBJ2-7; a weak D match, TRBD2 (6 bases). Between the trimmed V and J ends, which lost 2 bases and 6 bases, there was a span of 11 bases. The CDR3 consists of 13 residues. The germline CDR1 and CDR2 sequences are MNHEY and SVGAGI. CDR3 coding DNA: TGTGCCAGCAGTTACGGACTATCTCGCGAGCAGTACTTC. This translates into CASSYGLSREQYF.